This T cell receptor (beta chain) was obtained from a study of blood T cell repertoires in COVID-19. Study information: Sites in the United States, Italy and Spain provided acute and convalescent COVID-19 samples.

Original processing notes: Amplification from reference gene primers served as the basis for estimated nucleated cell counts. The assay was immunoSEQ multiplex PCR, and TCRdb's table has in-frame clones only and misses some. V and J calls and clone size are as listed in that table; D and trimming were resolved from the DNA. The data contain some 200,000 clones, roughly 84% of them singletons. Per germline, CDR1 LGHNA and CDR2 YNFKEQ. V dropped 3 bases and J dropped 9; count of bases not matched to a gene: 8. CDR3 length equals 16 residues. Sequenced: peripheral blood. The chain couples TRBV4-2 to TRBJ2-1; TRBD2 agrees at 13 bases. This TCR came from a man aged 50 to 60 who had recovered from COVID-19. The CDR3 loop reads CASSHAGTSGNSEQFF. CDR3 coding DNA: TGTGCCAGCAGCCATGCCGGGACTAGCGGGAACAGTGAGCAGTTCTTC.